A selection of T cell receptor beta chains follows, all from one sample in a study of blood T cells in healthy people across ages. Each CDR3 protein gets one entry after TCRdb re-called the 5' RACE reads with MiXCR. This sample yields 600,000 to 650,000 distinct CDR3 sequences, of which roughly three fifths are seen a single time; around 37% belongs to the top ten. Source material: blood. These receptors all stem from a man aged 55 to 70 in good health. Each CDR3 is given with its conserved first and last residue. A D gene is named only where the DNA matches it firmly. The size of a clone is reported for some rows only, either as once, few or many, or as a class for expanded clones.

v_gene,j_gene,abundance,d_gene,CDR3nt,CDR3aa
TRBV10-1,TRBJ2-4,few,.,TGCGCCAGCAGTGAGACTGGGGCCAAAAACATTCAGTACTTC,CASSETGAKNIQYF
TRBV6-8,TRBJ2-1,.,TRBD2,TGTGCCAGCAGGGCGATTCTGGCTTGCGGGGGAGACTACAATGAGCAGTTCTTC,CASRAILACGGDYNEQFF
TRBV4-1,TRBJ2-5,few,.,TGCGCCAGCAGCCAAGATGGAGTGAGGAGCGCCCAAGAGACCCAGTACTTC,CASSQDGVRSAQETQYF
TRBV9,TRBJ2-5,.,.,TGTGCCAGCAGCGTAGCTACCAGGGGCCCCGGAGAGACCCAGTACTTC,CASSVATRGPGETQYF
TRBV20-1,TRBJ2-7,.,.,TGCAGTGCTAACCCCGTTCGCCACGAGCAGTACTTC,CSANPVRHEQYF
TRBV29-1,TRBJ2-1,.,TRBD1,TGCAGCGTTGATGAATGGGGACAGCGGAATGAGCAGTTCTTC,CSVDEWGQRNEQFF
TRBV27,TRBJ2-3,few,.,TGTGCCAGCAGTTTAGCCGTGGGCAGGGTGCCAGATACGCAGTATTTT,CASSLAVGRVPDTQYF
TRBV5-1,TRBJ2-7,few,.,TGCGCCAGCAGCTTATCCAGGCCGCCTTACGAGCAGTACTTC,CASSLSRPPYEQYF
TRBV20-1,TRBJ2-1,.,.,TGCAGTGCTAGAGATAATTTAGGGGTCGATGAGCAGTTCTTC,CSARDNLGVDEQFF
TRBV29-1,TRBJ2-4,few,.,TGCAGCGTGACCGGGACAACGCTAGCCAAAAACATTCAGTACTTC,CSVTGTTLAKNIQYF
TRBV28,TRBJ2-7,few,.,TGTGCCAGCAGTTTATCGGACATACCCTACGAGCAGTACTTC,CASSLSDIPYEQYF
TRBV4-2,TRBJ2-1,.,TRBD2,TGTGCCAGCAGCCATGACCCGCTAGGACTAGCGGACAATGAGCAGTTCTTC,CASSHDPLGLADNEQFF
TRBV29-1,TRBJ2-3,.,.,TGCAGCGTTGAATGGCCCGCCACAGATACGCAGTATTTT,CSVEWPATDTQYF
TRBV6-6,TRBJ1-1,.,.,TGTGCCAGCAGTCCGAGCTCGTGGTCCGAAGCTTTCTTT,CASSPSSWSEAFF
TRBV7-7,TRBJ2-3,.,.,TGTGCCAGCAGCCCAGGGGTAGGGCTGCAAAATACGCAGTATTTT,CASSPGVGLQNTQYF
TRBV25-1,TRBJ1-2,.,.,TGTGCCAGCATTTGTCCTGGAATCAGGGAAAACAATGGCTACACCTTC,CASICPGIRENNGYTF
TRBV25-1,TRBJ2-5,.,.,TGTGCCAGCAGTGAATTTGGAGGGCCCCAAGAGACCCAGTACTTC,CASSEFGGPQETQYF
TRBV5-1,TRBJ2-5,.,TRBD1,TGCGCCAGCAGCTTCGGGACAGGGCAAGAGACCCGGTACTTC,CASSFGTGQETRYF
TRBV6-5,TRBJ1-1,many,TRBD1,TGTGCCAGCAGTTACTCAGGACAGGTGAACACTGAAGCTTTCTTT,CASSYSGQVNTEAFF
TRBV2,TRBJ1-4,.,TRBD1,TGTGCCAGCAGGGACCCGGGACAGGAAAAACTGTTTTTT,CASRDPGQEKLFF